This TCR beta chain stems from a study of blood T cell repertoires in COVID-19. Study background: There were acute and convalescent COVID-19 samples, and they came from the United States, Italy and Spain. In each case, the material was cDNA or gDNA derived from T cells, B-cell-depleted T cells, or PBMCs.

In the authors' methods: Reference gene primers were amplified, and this amplification served to estimate nucleated cell counts. The table came from immunoSEQ multiplex PCR; TCRdb's copy has only in-frame clones and leaves some out. The V and J calls and clone size were taken over from that table, and D and trimming were inferred from the DNA. The table includes hundreds of thousands of clones, over 80% detected once. The sequence came from a man aged 35 to 55 with acute or convalescent COVID-19. The sequencing sample was made of peripheral blood.

The CDR3: CASSQGDRVNRYTF. In DNA form, the CDR3 reads TGTGCCAGCAGCCAAGGGGACAGGGTGAATCGCTACACCTTC. This rearrangement joins TRBV4-2 to TRBJ1-2; 9 nucleotides match TRBD1. The CDR3 covers 14 residues. V dropped 1 base and J dropped 9; count of bases not matched to a gene: 6. The germline V gene has CDR1 LGHNA and CDR2 YNFKEQ.